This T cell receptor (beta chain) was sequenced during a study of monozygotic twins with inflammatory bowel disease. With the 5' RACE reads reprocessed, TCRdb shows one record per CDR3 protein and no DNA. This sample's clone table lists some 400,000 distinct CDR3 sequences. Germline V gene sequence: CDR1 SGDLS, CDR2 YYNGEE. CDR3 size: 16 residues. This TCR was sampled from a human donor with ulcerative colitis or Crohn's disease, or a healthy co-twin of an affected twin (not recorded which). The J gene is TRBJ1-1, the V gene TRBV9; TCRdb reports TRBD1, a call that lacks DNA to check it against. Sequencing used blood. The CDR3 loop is CASSVGVTGGLTEAFF.